The next 22 T cell receptor beta chains were all read from a single sample in a study of lymphopenia after photon versus proton radiotherapy. Sequenced by immunoSEQ multiplex PCR; TCRdb stores in-frame clones only, minus some. Here the sample spans 50,000 to 75,000 clones, 75% to 90% being singletons. Sequenced material: peripheral blood, taken from a patient treated with photon-based radiotherapy. The receptors stem from a man in his forties with gastric cancer.

This chain links TRBV5-1 with TRBJ2-3; weak D call: TRBD2 (6 bases). V was pared by 1 base and J by 0 bases, with 12 bases between. Germline V lookup: CDR1 SGHRS, CDR2 YFSETQ. The CDR3 is made up of 16 amino acids. The CDR3 region has the DNA TGCGCCAGCAGCTTGCCGGGGACTTCTAGCACAGATACGCAGTATTTT. This translates into CASSLPGTSSTDTQYF.

The chain employs TRBV19 and TRBJ2-5; maybe TRBD2 (5 bases). Germline-derived CDR1 and CDR2 are LNHDA and SQIVND (reference sequence). V shed 5 bases and J shed 7 bases, with 20 bases lying between them. The CDR3 loop spans 15 amino acids. The CDR3: CASSPGGGGPGTQYF. The CDR3 DNA reads as TGTGCCAGTAGTCCGGGTGGTGGCGGGCCCGGGACCCAGTACTTC.

This rearrangement joins TRBV6-1 to TRBJ2-7; D may correspond to TRBD1 or TRBD2 (5 bases each). V gave up 5 bases and J gave up 0 bases, with 11 bases separating them. The V gene's germline CDR1 is MNHNS and CDR2 SASEGT. The CDR3 length is 14 residues. This CDR3 is CASSRTGTSYEQYF. Here the CDR3 DNA reads TGTGCCAGCAGTCGTACCGGGACCTCCTACGAGCAGTACTTC.

This sequence joins TRBV6-1 and TRBJ2-3; TRBD1 matches at 8 bases. The trim removed 5 bases at V and 0 bases at J, leaving 4 bases unmatched. This CDR3 comprises 15 residues. From germline, CDR1 is MNHNS and CDR2 SASEGT. CDR3 coding DNA: TGTGCCAGCAGTCAGGGGGCGTATAGCACAGATACGCAGTATTTT. Protein sequence: CASSQGAYSTDTQYF.

This rearrangement joins TRBV7-9 to TRBJ2-5; D remains unclear. This CDR3 spans 13 amino acids. With 4 bases removed from V and 5 bases from J, the gap between germline ends came to 11 bases. CDR1 is SEHNR, CDR2 FQNEAQ, per germline (reference sequence). DNA for the CDR3: TGTGCCAGCAGCTCCTTACCCTGGGAGACCCAGTACTTC. Residues: CASSSLPWETQYF.

V usage is TRBV9 and J usage is TRBJ2-7; unclear D gene. This CDR3 region has 12 residues. V was cut by 5 bases and J by 3 bases, with 9 bases left in between. Germline assignment: CDR1 SGDLS and CDR2 YYNGEE. The DNA of the CDR3 is TGTGCCAGCAGTCCTGGGATCTACGAGCAGTACTTC. This gives the protein CASSPGIYEQYF.

This clone was seen once. Other DNA variants within this sample encode the same CDR3. V gene TRBV5-6 combines with J gene TRBJ1-1; no firm D call. Trimming removed 2 bases from V and 2 bases from J, with 10 bases in between. The CDR3 is made up of 14 amino acids. Germline values: CDR1 SGHDT, CDR2 YYEEEE. The CDR3 protein is CASSLGRGNTEAFF. CDR3 sequence (DNA): TGTGCCAGCAGCTTAGGACGGGGTAACACTGAAGCTTTCTTT.

This rearrangement joins TRBV5-1 to TRBJ2-1, with TRBD2 identical over 12 bases. V trimming: 4 bases; J trimming: 10 bases; junction bases outside the gene matches: 6. The CDR3 consists of 14 residues. Germline CDR1 SGHRS, CDR2 YFSETQ. This CDR3 reads CASSDTSGGPEQFF. CDR3 DNA: TGCGCCAGCAGCGATACTAGCGGGGGGCCCGAGCAGTTCTTC.

The CDR3 coding sequence is TGTGCCAGCAGCGTCTCGGGACAGGGGGCAGGGGATACGCAGTATTTT. Translation gives CASSVSGQGAGDTQYF. The chain carries TRBV9 and TRBJ2-3; 12 bases fit TRBD1. The V gene end was trimmed by 2 bases and the J gene end by 6 bases; junction bases not matched to a gene: 7. Germline V gene sequence: CDR1 SGDLS, CDR2 YYNGEE. The CDR3 is 16 amino acids.

The chain has TRBV4-2 and TRBJ1-1; D is possibly TRBD1 (6 bases). Germline CDR1 and CDR2: LGHNA and YNFKEQ. The CDR3 runs to 14 residues. Trimming stripped 3 bases from V and 4 bases from J, with 12 bases between. The CDR3 sequence: CASSQAVRGTEAFF. CDR3 DNA sequence: TGTGCCAGCAGCCAGGCCGTCAGGGGCACTGAAGCTTTCTTT.

The V gene is TRBV5-4, the J gene TRBJ1-1, with D hard to call. The germline CDR1 and CDR2 sequences are SGHNT and YYREEE (reference sequence). This CDR3 is built from 13 residues. The V gene lost 2 bases and the J gene lost 5 bases, with 10 bases spanning the gap. The CDR3 DNA reads as TGTGCCAGCAGCTTCGGGGTCGCTACTGAAGCTTTCTTT. This translates into CASSFGVATEAFF.

CDR3 coding DNA: TGTGCCACCAGCAGACATCGGGGAGGTGAGCAGTTCTTC. Its translation: CATSRHRGGEQFF. The chain links TRBV15 to TRBJ2-1, with D maybe TRBD2 (6 bases). This CDR3 has 13 amino acids. The germline V and J ends were trimmed by 2 bases and 9 bases, with 11 bases remaining between them. In germline, CDR1 is LNHNV, CDR2 YYDKDF (reference sequence). The complete variable domain, with remaining parts taken from reference TRBV15 and TRBJ2-1, reads DAMVIQNPRYQVTQFGKPVTLSCSQTLNHNVMYWYQQKSSQAPKLLFHYYDKDFNNEADTPDNFQSRRPNTSFCFLDIRSPGLGDTAMYLCATSRHRGGEQFFGPGTRLTVL.

The chain uses TRBV7-3 and TRBJ2-1, with D possibly matching TRBD1 (6 bases). There are 13 residues in the CDR3. Trimming pared 5 bases from V and 5 bases from J, leaving 10 bases between. Germline V gives CDR1 SGHTA, CDR2 FQGTGA. The CDR3 spells CASSLDRNNEQFF. CDR3 DNA sequence: TGTGCCAGCAGCCTCGACAGGAACAATGAGCAGTTCTTC. Full variable domain (outside the CDR3, taken from reference TRBV7-3 and TRBJ2-1): GAGVSQTPSNKVTEKGKYVELRCDPISGHTALYWYRQSLGQGPEFLIYFQGTGAADDSGLPNDRFFAVRPEGSVSTLKIQRTERGDSAVYLCASSLDRNNEQFFGPGTRLTVL.

CDR3 nucleotides: TGTGCCAGTATTGGGCAGGGGAGGACTGAAGCTTTCTTT. Protein sequence: CASIGQGRTEAFF. The rearrangement uses TRBV19 and TRBJ1-1; weak D call: TRBD1 (6 bases). The CDR3 is 13 residues long. The V gene's germline CDR1 is LNHDA and CDR2 SQIVND (reference sequence). Trimming cost V 7 bases and J 5 bases, with 14 bases left between them.

This CDR3 reads CSARTDRNTEAFF. In nucleotides, the CDR3 is TGCAGCGCCCGGACAGACAGGAACACTGAAGCTTTCTTT. The rearrangement joins TRBV29-1 to TRBJ1-1; the D gene is possibly TRBD1 (6 bases). Germline assignment: CDR1 SQVTM and CDR2 ANQGSEA. CDR3 length: 13 amino acids. Trimming removed 7 bases at V and 1 base at J, with 13 bases between.

The chain links TRBV5-4 to TRBJ2-3, with D perhaps matching TRBD1 or TRBD2 (5 bases each). The V and J ends lost 0 bases and 6 bases respectively, with 17 bases between them. Germline V lookup: CDR1 SGHNT, CDR2 YYREEE (reference sequence). CDR3 size: 16 residues. CDR3 bases: TGTGCCAGCAGCTTGGTGAGGACGGGGCCTTCGGATACGCAGTATTTT. It specifies CASSLVRTGPSDTQYF.

The chain uses TRBV10-3 and TRBJ2-1, with D possibly TRBD1 on 5 matching bases. The CDR3 runs 14 residues. Trimming left V 3 bases short and J 2 bases short, with 8 bases between. The germline V gene encodes CDR1 ENHRY and CDR2 SYGVKD. The CDR3: CAISEAGPYNEQFF. The CDR3 DNA sequence: TGTGCCATCAGTGAAGCAGGGCCCTACAATGAGCAGTTCTTC.

The V call is TRBV5-5, the J call TRBJ2-5; D assignment may be TRBD1 or TRBD2 (5 bases each). Germline CDR1 reads SGHKS; CDR2 reads YYEKEE (reference sequence). The V end lost 1 base, the J end lost 5 bases, and 18 bases lay between the germline ends. This CDR3 contains 16 residues. The CDR3 nucleotides read TGTGCCAGCAGCTTGAGTGGGACCCCGGTCGCGGAGACCCAGTACTTC. Protein: CASSLSGTPVAETQYF. Full variable domain (remainder filled in from reference TRBV5-5 and TRBJ2-5): DAGVTQSPTHLIKTRGQQVTLRCSPISGHKSVSWYQQVLGQGPQFIFQYYEKEERGRGNFPDRFSARQFPNYSSELNVNALLLGDSALYLCASSLSGTPVAETQYFGPGTRLLVL.

CDR3 bases: TGTGCCTGGAGCGGATTGGGGAACACTGAAGCTTTCTTT. Residues: CAWSGLGNTEAFF. The rearrangement uses TRBV30 and TRBJ1-1; the D is unclear. The CDR3 totals 13 residues. V shed 3 bases and J shed 1 base, with 9 bases lying between them. In germline, CDR1 is GTSNPN, CDR2 SVGIG (reference sequence).

The CDR3 coding sequence is TGTGCCAGCAGTGACCAGGGAGGGAATTCACCCCTCCACTTT. This sequence encodes CASSDQGGNSPLHF. The rearrangement links TRBV6-4 to TRBJ1-6; D possibly corresponds to TRBD1 (5 bases). V dropped 2 bases and J dropped 7 bases, with 9 bases sitting between them. This CDR3 spans 14 amino acids. The germline CDR1 and CDR2 sequences are MRHNA and SNTAGT.

The V gene is TRBV7-3, the J gene TRBJ1-6; D might be TRBD1 (5 bases). The V gene lost 5 bases and the J gene lost 9 bases, with 14 bases spanning the gap. The CDR3 sequence is 14 residues long. The germline V gene has CDR1 SGHTA and CDR2 FQGTGA. CDR3 amino acids: CASSRRGEGSPLHF. Here the CDR3 DNA reads TGTGCCAGCAGCCGCCGGGGGGAGGGTTCACCCCTCCACTTT.

CDR3 sequence: CASGPYQETQYF. Here the CDR3 DNA reads TGTGCCTCTGGACCATATCAAGAGACCCAGTACTTC. V is TRBV7-3 and J is TRBJ2-5; D ambiguous. This CDR3 has 12 amino acids. Trimming stripped 11 bases from V and 2 bases from J, with 12 bases between. Germline CDR1 is SGHTA and CDR2 is FQGTGA.